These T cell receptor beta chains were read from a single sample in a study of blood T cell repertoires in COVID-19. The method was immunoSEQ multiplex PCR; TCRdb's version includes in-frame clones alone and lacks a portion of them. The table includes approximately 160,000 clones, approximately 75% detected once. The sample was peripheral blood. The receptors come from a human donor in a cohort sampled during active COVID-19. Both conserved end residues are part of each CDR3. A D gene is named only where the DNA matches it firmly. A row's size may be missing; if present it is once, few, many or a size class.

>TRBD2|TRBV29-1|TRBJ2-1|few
CSAGTSGSEQFF
TGCAGCGCAGGGACTAGCGGCAGTGAGCAGTTCTTC
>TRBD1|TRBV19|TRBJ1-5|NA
CASTDPGQGGGQPQHF
TGTGCCAGTACCGACCCGGGACAGGGGGGAGGTCAGCCCCAGCATTTT
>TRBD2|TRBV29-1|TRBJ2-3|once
CSVSPGLATDTQYF
TGCAGCGTGAGCCCTGGACTAGCGACAGATACGCAGTATTTT
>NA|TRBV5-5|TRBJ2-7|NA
CASSRLQGYEQYF
TGTGCCAGCAGCCGCCTACAGGGCTACGAGCAGTACTTC
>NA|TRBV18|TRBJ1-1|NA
CASSSDTSRNTEAFF
TGTGCCAGCTCATCCGACACCTCGCGAAACACTGAAGCTTTCTTT
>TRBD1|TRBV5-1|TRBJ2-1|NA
CASSSRQGLPYNEQFF
TGCGCCAGCAGCTCCAGACAGGGGTTACCATACAATGAGCAGTTCTTC
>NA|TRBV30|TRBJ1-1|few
CAWSPDGGGTEAFF
TGTGCCTGGAGCCCCGATGGAGGCGGCACTGAAGCTTTCTTT
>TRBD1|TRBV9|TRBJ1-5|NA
CASSKGADNQPQHF
TGTGCCAGCAGCAAGGGGGCAGACAATCAGCCCCAGCATTTT
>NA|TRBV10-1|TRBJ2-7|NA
CASSVDRSLEQYF
TGCGCCAGCAGTGTGGACAGAAGCCTCGAGCAGTACTTC
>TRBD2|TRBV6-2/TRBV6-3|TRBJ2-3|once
CASSRSGGFATQYF
TGTGCCAGCAGTCGATCGGGGGGGTTTGCTACGCAGTATTTT
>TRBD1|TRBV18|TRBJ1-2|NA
CASSPDRGKGYTF
TGTGCCAGCTCACCAGACAGGGGGAAGGGCTACACCTTC
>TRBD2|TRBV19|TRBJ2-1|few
CASSISSGGYNEQFF
TGTGCCAGTAGTATTTCTAGCGGGGGATACAATGAGCAGTTCTTC
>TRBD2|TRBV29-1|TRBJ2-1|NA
CSAAYGTSGRIGNEQFF
TGCAGCGCTGCCTACGGGACTAGCGGGAGAATCGGCAATGAGCAGTTCTTC
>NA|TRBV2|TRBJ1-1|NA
CASSARPQGEAF
TGTGCCAGCAGTGCCAGGCCCCAGGGTGAGGCCTTT
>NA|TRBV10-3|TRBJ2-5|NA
CASRRGQETQYF
TGTGCCAGCCGGCGGGGCCAAGAGACCCAGTACTTC
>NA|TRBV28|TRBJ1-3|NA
CASRAGTSSGNTIYF
TGTGCCAGCAGAGCCGGGACAAGCTCTGGAAACACCATATATTTT
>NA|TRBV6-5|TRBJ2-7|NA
CASRKTSSYEQYF
TGTGCCAGCAGAAAGACTAGTAGTTACGAGCAGTACTTC
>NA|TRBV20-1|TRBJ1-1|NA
CSAPTWTEAFF
TGCAGTGCCCCAACATGGACTGAAGCTTTCTTT
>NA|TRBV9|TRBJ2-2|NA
CASSVSGHTGELFF
TGTGCCAGCAGCGTATCAGGGCACACCGGGGAGCTGTTTTTT
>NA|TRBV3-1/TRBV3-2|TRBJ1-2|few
CASSQENTPVGYTF
TGTGCCAGCAGCCAAGAGAACACCCCCGTGGGCTACACCTTC
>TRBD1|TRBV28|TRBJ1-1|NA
CASLDRANTEAFF
TGTGCCAGCCTGGACAGGGCGAACACTGAAGCTTTCTTT
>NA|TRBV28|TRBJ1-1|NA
CASSDRDEAFF
TGTGCCAGCAGTGACCGGGATGAAGCTTTCTTT
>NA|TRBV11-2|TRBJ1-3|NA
CASSLGAFNTIYF
TGTGCCAGCAGCTTGGGGGCGTTCAACACCATATATTTT
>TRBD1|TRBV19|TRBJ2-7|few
CASSAGQGANYEQYF
TGTGCCAGTAGTGCCGGACAGGGGGCCAACTACGAGCAGTACTTC
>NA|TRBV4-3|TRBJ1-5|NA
CASSQDTGSSNQPQHF
TGCGCCAGCAGCCAAGATACAGGGTCGAGCAATCAGCCCCAGCATTTT
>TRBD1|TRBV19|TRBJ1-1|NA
CASSISGTGHTEAFF
TGTGCCAGTAGTATATCCGGGACAGGGCACACTGAAGCTTTCTTT
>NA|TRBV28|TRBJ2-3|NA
CASSPSGERDTQYF
TGTGCCAGCAGTCCCTCAGGGGAGAGGGATACGCAGTATTTT
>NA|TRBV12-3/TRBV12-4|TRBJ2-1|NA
CASSLHNEQFF
TGTGCCAGCAGTCTTCACAATGAGCAGTTCTTC
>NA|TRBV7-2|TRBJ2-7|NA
CASSSQGGAYEQYF
TGTGCCAGCAGCTCTCAGGGAGGAGCCTACGAGCAGTACTTC
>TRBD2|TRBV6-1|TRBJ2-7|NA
CASSARLAGLAVNEQYF
TGTGCCAGCAGTGCAAGACTAGCGGGGCTCGCCGTGAACGAGCAGTACTTC
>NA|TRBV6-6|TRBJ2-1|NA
CASSHGWNEQFF
TGTGCCAGCAGCCACGGTTGGAATGAGCAGTTCTTC
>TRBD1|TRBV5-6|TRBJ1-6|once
CASSMVSGGHHSPLHF
TGTGCCAGCAGCATGGTTTCAGGGGGCCATCATTCACCCCTCCACTTT
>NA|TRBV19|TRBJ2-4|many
CASCSQGGIQYF
TGTGCCAGTTGCAGTCAAGGGGGCATTCAGTACTTC
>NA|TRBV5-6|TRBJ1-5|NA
CASRQGSSNQPQHF
TGTGCCAGCAGGCAGGGTTCTAGCAATCAGCCCCAGCATTTT
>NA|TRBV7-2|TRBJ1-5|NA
CASSPGGGQGVNQPQHF
TGTGCCAGCAGCCCGGGGGGTGGCCAGGGAGTCAATCAGCCCCAGCATTTT
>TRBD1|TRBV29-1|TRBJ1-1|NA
CSSTRQGNTEAFF
TGCAGCTCGACCAGACAGGGGAACACTGAAGCTTTCTTT
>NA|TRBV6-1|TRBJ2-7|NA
CASSEEGFGPREQYF
TGTGCCAGCAGTGAAGAGGGGTTTGGGCCTCGGGAGCAGTACTTC
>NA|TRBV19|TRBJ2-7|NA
CASSIYGSSYEQYF
TGTGCCAGTAGTATTTACGGGAGCTCCTACGAGCAGTACTTC
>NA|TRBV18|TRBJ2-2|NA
CASSPPRAVNTGELFF
TGTGCCAGCTCACCACCGAGGGCCGTGAACACCGGGGAGCTGTTTTTT
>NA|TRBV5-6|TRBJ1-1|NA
CASTEGERGTEAFF
TGTGCCAGCACCGAGGGGGAGCGAGGTACTGAAGCTTTCTTT
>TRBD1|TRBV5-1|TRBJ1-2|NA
CASRIGTANYDYTF
TGCGCCAGCAGGATTGGGACAGCTAACTATGACTACACCTTC
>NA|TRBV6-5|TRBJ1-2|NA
CASSYSWVQIDGYTF
TGTGCCAGCAGTTACTCGTGGGTACAGATAGATGGCTACACCTTC
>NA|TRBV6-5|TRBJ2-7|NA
CASSNEEGIRQYF
TGTGCCAGCAGTAACGAGGAGGGGATCCGGCAGTACTTC
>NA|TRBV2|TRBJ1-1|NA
CASKTENTEAFF
TGTGCCAGCAAGACAGAGAACACTGAAGCTTTCTTT
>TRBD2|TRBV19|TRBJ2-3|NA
CASSPTRLAGGPSTDTQYF
TGTGCCAGTAGTCCCACGAGACTAGCGGGGGGGCCCAGCACAGATACGCAGTATTTT
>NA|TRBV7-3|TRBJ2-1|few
CASSLKSSAYNEQFF
TGTGCCAGCAGCTTAAAGTCTAGCGCCTACAATGAGCAGTTCTTC